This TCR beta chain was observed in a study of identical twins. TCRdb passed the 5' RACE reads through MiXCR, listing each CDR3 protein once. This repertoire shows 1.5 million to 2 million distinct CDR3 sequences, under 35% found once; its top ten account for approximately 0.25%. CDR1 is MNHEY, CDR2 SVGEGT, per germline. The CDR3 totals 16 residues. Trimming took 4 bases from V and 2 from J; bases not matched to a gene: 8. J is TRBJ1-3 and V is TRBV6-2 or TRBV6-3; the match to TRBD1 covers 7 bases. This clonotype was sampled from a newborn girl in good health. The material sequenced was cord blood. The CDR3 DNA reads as TGTGCCAGCAGTTGGGCCAAGACAGGGCCTGGAAACACCATATATTTT. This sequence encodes CASSWAKTGPGNTIYF.